Reported below is one T cell receptor (beta chain). Its antigen remains undetermined. One base away lies a much larger clone, so this may be a sequencing read error. The sample originates from a study of blood T cells in healthy people across ages (dated by TCRdb to between 2014 and 2017). For the study in its entirety: Template switching captured roughly one uniquely barcoded TCR beta cDNA molecule per two T cells in model experiments. The study measured age-related changes in TCR beta repertoire diversity using deep sequencing normalized with unique cDNA molecular identifiers. The donors were divided into four age groups: young (average approximately 17 years), middle-aged (about 39), aged (approximately 59) and long-lived (roughly 82). Donors of different ages were randomly distributed across sequencing lanes to avoid experimental bias. Using the same blood draw, the study looked at two additional independent replicas of 1 million unique cDNA reads for two donors, one aged 18 to 30 and the other aged 80 or older.

The donors were some 39 Caucasian individuals from Russia, aged roughly 6 to 90 years, who were systemically healthy. Each donor gave roughly 9.5 milliliters of peripheral blood, collected into EDTA-treated Vacutainer tubes. Ficoll-Paque density-gradient centrifugation was used to isolate PBMCs, with at least 6.5 million obtained per sample. Total RNA was extracted from PBMCs with Trizol reagent, with at least 5 micrograms obtained per sample. For every donor, an aliquot of PBMCs went through flow cytometry to measure the percentages of naive CD45RAhigh/CD27high T cells. The CDR3 starts with the cysteine, ends with the phenylalanine, and has 14 residues. Of the read, only the CDR3 DNA is kept; its 42 bases are in frame from base 1. CDR1 and CDR2, per the germline V gene, are MGHRA and YSYEKL. Library creation used 5' RACE. The sequencer listed for this sample is Illumina HiSeq 2500. A second PCR of roughly 6 to 11 cycles was run with a J-beta primer mix and a sample-barcoded 5' primer. A template-switch 5' adaptor carrying 12 random nucleotides introduced a unique molecular identifier onto each TCR beta cDNA molecule. Each sample yielded at least 3 million CDR3-containing paired-end reads. The Mint cDNA synthesis kit, primed by a TRBC-specific oligonucleotide, was used to synthesize first-strand cDNA from all RNA. Following uracil-DNA glycosylase treatment, all cDNA underwent a first 18-cycle PCR with the universal primers M1SS and BC2_uni_R. Per the source publication's procedure: For normalization, 1 million high-quality reads, each with a distinct molecular identifier, were randomly selected from each sample. Reads sharing molecular identifiers were discarded rather than binned into consensus sequences. MiTCR, run with a Q25 quality threshold and the strictest error-elimination algorithm, handled CDR3 identification, clonotype clustering and error correction. A nonparametric unseen species model with Euler transformation was used to estimate a lower bound on total TCR beta diversity. Using fastp trimming at Q25 and MiXCR clonotype assembly, TCRdb reanalyzed the public sequencing data and kept in-frame beta chains. Each CDR3 protein appears once, grouped with its most common genes and DNA. TCRdb's processing, not the authors' own work, is the source of the V and J calls. This sample lists about 1,400,000 distinct CDR3 sequences; roughly 60% were detected once. The ten largest clonotypes hold about 6.7% of the sample.

The investigation overall reported the following: Because donor CMV infection status was unknown, age-related changes in expanded clonotypes were potentially confounded. Observed TCR beta diversity correlated strongly with the percentage of naive T cells measured by flow cytometry. Since profiling was done on bulk unsorted PBMCs, naive and antigen-experienced compartments could not be conclusively compared. Estimates of total diversity from one million sequenced T cells were regarded as lower bounds and underestimates. As age increased, observed TCR beta diversity per million T cells dropped in a roughly linear way, and a significant reduction was already evident by age about 40. Compared with the aged group, more naive CD4+ T cells, fewer expanded clones and increased TCR diversity were shown by the long-lived group, suggesting age selection.

The sample comprised blood. The sequence was obtained from a man aged 18 to 30 in good health. The chain is made from TRBV4-1 and TRBJ2-3, with a tentative D gene TRBD1 over 6 matching bases. The CDR3 region: CAGSQEGGTDTQYF. The base sequence is TGCGCCGGCAGCCAAGAGGGGGGCACAGATACGCAGTATTTT.